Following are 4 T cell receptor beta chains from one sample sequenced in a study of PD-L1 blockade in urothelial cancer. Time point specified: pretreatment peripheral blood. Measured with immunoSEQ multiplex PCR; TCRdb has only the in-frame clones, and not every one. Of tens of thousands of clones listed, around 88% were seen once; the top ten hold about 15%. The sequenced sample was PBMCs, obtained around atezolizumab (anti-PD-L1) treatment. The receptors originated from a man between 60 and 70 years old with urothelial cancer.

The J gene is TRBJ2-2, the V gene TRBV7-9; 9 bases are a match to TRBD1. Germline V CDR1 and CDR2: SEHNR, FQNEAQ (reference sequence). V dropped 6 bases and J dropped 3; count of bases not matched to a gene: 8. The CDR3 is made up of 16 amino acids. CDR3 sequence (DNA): TGTGCCAGCAGACCCTACAGGGGGCTTGACACCGGGGAGCTGTTTTTT. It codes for CASRPYRGLDTGELFF. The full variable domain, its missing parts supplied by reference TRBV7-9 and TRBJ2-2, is DTGVSQNPRHKITKRGQNVTFRCDPISEHNRLYWYRQTLGQGPEFLTYFQNEAQLEKSRLLSDRFSAERPKGSFSTLEIQRTEQGDSAMYLCASRPYRGLDTGELFFGEGSRLTVL.

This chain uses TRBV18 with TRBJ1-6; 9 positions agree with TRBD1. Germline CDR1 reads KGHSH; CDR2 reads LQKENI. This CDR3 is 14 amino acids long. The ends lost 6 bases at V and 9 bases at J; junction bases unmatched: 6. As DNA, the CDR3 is TGTGCCAGCTCGCTACAGGGGGCCCTTTCACCCCTCCACTTT. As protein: CASSLQGALSPLHF.

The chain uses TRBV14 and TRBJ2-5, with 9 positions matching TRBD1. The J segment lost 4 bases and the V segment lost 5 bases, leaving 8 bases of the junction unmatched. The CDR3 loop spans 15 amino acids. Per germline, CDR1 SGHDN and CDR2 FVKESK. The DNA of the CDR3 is TGTGCCAGCAGCATTACTACAGGGGGCTCAGAGACCCAGTACTTC. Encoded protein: CASSITTGGSETQYF. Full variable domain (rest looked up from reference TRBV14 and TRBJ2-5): EAGVTQFPSHSVIEKGQTVTLRCDPISGHDNLYWYRRVMGKEIKFLLHFVKESKQDESGMPNNRFLAERTGGTYSTLKVQPAELEDSGVYFCASSITTGGSETQYFGPGTRLLVL.

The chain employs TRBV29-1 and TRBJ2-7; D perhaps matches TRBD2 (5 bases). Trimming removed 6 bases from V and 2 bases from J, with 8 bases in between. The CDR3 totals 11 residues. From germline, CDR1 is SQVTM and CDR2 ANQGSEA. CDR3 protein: CSVSGTYEQYF. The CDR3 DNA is TGCAGCGTATCCGGGACCTACGAGCAGTACTTC.